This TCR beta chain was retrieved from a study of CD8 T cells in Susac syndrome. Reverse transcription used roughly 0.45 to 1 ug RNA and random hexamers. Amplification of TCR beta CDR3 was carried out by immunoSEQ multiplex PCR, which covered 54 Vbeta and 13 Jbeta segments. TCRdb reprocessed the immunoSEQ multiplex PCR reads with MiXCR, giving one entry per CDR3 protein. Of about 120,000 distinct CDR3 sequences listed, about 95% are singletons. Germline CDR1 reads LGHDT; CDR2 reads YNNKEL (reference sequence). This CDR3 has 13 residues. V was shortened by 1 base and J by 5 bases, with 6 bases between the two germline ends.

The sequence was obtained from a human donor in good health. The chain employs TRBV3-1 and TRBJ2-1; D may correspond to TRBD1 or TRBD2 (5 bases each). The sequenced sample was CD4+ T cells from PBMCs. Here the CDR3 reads CASSQGGNNEQFF. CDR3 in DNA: TGTGCCAGCAGCCAAGGGGGGAACAATGAGCAGTTCTTC.